Presented here are 23 T cell receptor beta chains from one specimen sequenced in a study of control samples from healthy donors and cancer patients. The method was immunoSEQ multiplex PCR; TCRdb's version includes in-frame clones alone and lacks a portion of them. The sample includes over 150,000 clones, nearly 90% of them seen just once. Material: blood. The receptors here all came from a woman in her forties or fifties in good health.

V usage is TRBV7-9 and J usage is TRBJ1-4; TRBD1 matches at 7 bases. With V trimmed by 5 bases and J by 7 bases, 7 bases remained unmatched. Looked up from germline, CDR1 is SEHNR and CDR2 is FQNEAQ (reference sequence). This CDR3 comprises 14 residues. CDR3 nucleotides: TGTGCCAGCAGCCCTCTCTCAGGGGGTGAAAAACTGTTTTTT. This codes for CASSPLSGGEKLFF.

The chain is built from TRBV27 and TRBJ1-1; D is possibly TRBD1 (5 bases). The germline V and J ends were trimmed by 2 bases and 5 bases, with 24 bases remaining between them. CDR1 and CDR2 from the germline V gene are MNHEY and SMNVEV (reference sequence). This CDR3 contains 18 residues. Here the CDR3 DNA reads TGTGCCAGCAGTTTACTACTCGGTCCGGGACTCGCAGGGACTGAAGCTTTCTTT. The encoded protein is CASSLLLGPGLAGTEAFF.

The CDR3 DNA reads as TGTGCAGCGGGACAGTCCTACAATGAGCAGTTCTTC. This encodes CAAGQSYNEQFF. This rearrangement joins TRBV7-9 to TRBJ2-1; D possibly uses TRBD1 or TRBD2 (7 bases each). In germline, CDR1 is SEHNR, CDR2 FQNEAQ (reference sequence). The CDR3 consists of 12 residues.

The genes are TRBV5-8 and TRBJ2-2; TRBD2 matches 8 bases. Germline V CDR1 and CDR2: SGHTS, YDEGEE. V shed 2 bases and J 4 bases; nucleotides not matched to a gene: 7. The CDR3 has 16 amino acids. The CDR3 spells CASSFSSSGLTGELFF. CDR3 coding DNA: TGTGCCAGCAGCTTTTCCTCTAGCGGGCTCACCGGGGAGCTGTTTTTT.

The CDR3 nucleotides are TGTGCCAGCAGCTTAGTTCCGGGGGGCCGGTCTGGAAACACCATATATTTT. Protein: CASSLVPGGRSGNTIYF. The gene calls are TRBV11-2 and TRBJ1-3; perhaps TRBD1 as D (6 bases). The germline V and J ends were trimmed by 1 base and 1 base, with 14 bases remaining between them. The germline V gene encodes CDR1 SGHAT and CDR2 FQNNGV. The CDR3 is 17 residues long.

This chain connects TRBV28 to TRBJ1-1; a weak D match, TRBD1 (6 bases). Germline V gene data show CDR1 as MDHEN and CDR2 as SYDVKM. CDR3 size: 15 residues. The V gene lost 6 bases and the J gene lost 5 bases, with 19 bases spanning the gap. The CDR3 protein is CASRTSGIGGTEAFF. CDR3 nucleotides: TGTGCCAGCAGAACCTCAGGGATAGGGGGGACTGAAGCTTTCTTT.

This sequence joins TRBV4-3 and TRBJ1-4, with D possibly matching TRBD1 (5 bases). Germline lookup yields CDR1 LGHNA and CDR2 YSLEER. Trimming pared 4 bases from V and 4 bases from J, leaving 13 bases between. The CDR3 sequence is 15 residues long. The DNA for the CDR3 is TGCGCCAGCAGCCGGAAGACAGCGTATAATGAAAAACTGTTTTTT. This sequence encodes CASSRKTAYNEKLFF.

The gene calls are TRBV28 and TRBJ2-7; D is uncertain. Germline assignment: CDR1 MDHEN and CDR2 SYDVKM. The CDR3 is 14 residues long. Trimming stripped 3 bases from V and 4 bases from J, with 13 bases between. The CDR3 spells CASSLAGREYEQYF. The DNA of the CDR3 is TGTGCCAGCAGTTTGGCCGGAAGAGAATACGAGCAGTACTTC. Together with reference TRBV28 and TRBJ2-7, the CDR3 gives the full variable domain: DVKVTQSSRYLVKRTGEKVFLECVQDMDHENMFWYRQDPGLGLRLIYFSYDVKMKEKGDIPEGYSVSREKKERFSLILESASTNQTSMYLCASSLAGREYEQYFGPGTRLTVT.

This chain links TRBV3-1 (or the pseudogene TRBV3-2) with TRBJ1-4; D is unresolved. The CDR3 totals 15 residues. Germline-derived CDR1 and CDR2 are LGHDT and YNNKEL (reference sequence). V lost 3 bases and J lost 8, with 16 bases in between. The CDR3 reads CASSQSGRRSEKLFF. The DNA of the CDR3 is TGTGCCAGCAGCCAGTCGGGCAGGAGAAGCGAAAAACTGTTTTTT.

The J gene is TRBJ1-4, the V gene TRBV14; a weak D match, TRBD1 (6 bases). V dropped 4 bases and J dropped 7 bases, with 19 bases sitting between them. Germline V lookup: CDR1 SGHDN, CDR2 FVKESK. The CDR3 covers 16 residues. The CDR3 protein is CASSRLRGGRSEKLFF. The CDR3 DNA follows: TGTGCCAGCAGCCGGTTGAGGGGGGGGCGAAGTGAAAAACTGTTTTTT.

The CDR3 nucleotides read TGCAGCGTTGGGATAACGGGAACGAGAGATACGCAGTATTTT. This translates into CSVGITGTRDTQYF. V and J are TRBV29-1 and TRBJ2-3, with D possibly being TRBD2 (5 bases). The V gene lost 4 bases and the J gene lost 5 bases, with 16 bases spanning the gap. The CDR3 runs 14 residues. Germline V gene lookup returns CDR1 SQVTM and CDR2 ANQGSEA.

V gene TRBV5-4 combines with J gene TRBJ2-2; D possibly uses TRBD1 or TRBD2 (5 bases each). V gave up 2 bases and J gave up 6 bases, with 11 bases separating them. The CDR3 has 14 residues. Germline lookup yields CDR1 SGHNT and CDR2 YYREEE (reference sequence). CDR3 in DNA: TGTGCCAGCAGCTTTGGGACCCGACCCGGGGAGCTGTTTTTT. Translated: CASSFGTRPGELFF.

The rearrangement links TRBV6-1 to TRBJ1-1; a weak D match, TRBD1 (6 bases). Germline V gene lookup returns CDR1 MNHNS and CDR2 SASEGT. The ends were cut back, 2 bases at V and 5 bases at J, with 21 bases in the middle. CDR3 length: 17 amino acids. The CDR3 DNA reads TGTGCCAGCAGTGAAACACAGGGAGGGATAAGGGGGACTGAAGCTTTCTTT. Translation gives CASSETQGGIRGTEAFF.

This clone has only one observation. The rearrangement uses TRBV24-1 and TRBJ2-1; 10 bases are a match to TRBD1. This CDR3 contains 16 residues. V lost 6 bases, J lost 7 bases, and 11 bases stayed unmatched. The germline V gene has CDR1 KGHDR and CDR2 SFDVKD. CDR3 DNA sequence: TGTGCCACCAGTCCTTCCTGGACAGGGGGGCAAAATGAGCAGTTCTTC. Its protein is CATSPSWTGGQNEQFF.

This sequence joins TRBV2 and TRBJ1-3; TRBD1 is a possible D gene (5 bases). CDR1 and CDR2 (germline): SNHLY, FYNNEI. This CDR3 has 16 residues. The germline V and J ends were trimmed by 1 base and 4 bases, with 14 bases remaining between them. CDR3 protein: CASSEGGWGIGNTIYF. The CDR3, as DNA: TGTGCCAGCAGTGAAGGGGGTTGGGGGATCGGAAACACCATATATTTT.

This chain links TRBV4-3 with TRBJ1-2; possibly TRBD1 for D (6 bases). The germline V gene has CDR1 LGHNA and CDR2 YSLEER. V was shortened by 0 bases and J by 8 bases, with 19 bases between the two germline ends. The length of the CDR3 is 16 residues. The chain's CDR3 is CASSQDWGGPPGGYTF. The CDR3 region has the DNA TGCGCCAGCAGCCAAGACTGGGGGGGCCCACCGGGCGGCTACACCTTC.

The chain has TRBV7-9 and TRBJ1-1, with D uncertain. V was trimmed by 1 base and J by 0 bases, leaving 18 bases between them. The germline V gene has CDR1 SEHNR and CDR2 FQNEAQ (reference sequence). CDR3 length: 18 amino acids. The CDR3 DNA follows: TGTGCCAGCAGCTTAGGTGGGGATCCGACTTTCATGAACACTGAAGCTTTCTTT. Translating it yields CASSLGGDPTFMNTEAFF.

The chain recombines TRBV7-8 with TRBJ1-2; 8 bases align to TRBD1. The germline V gene encodes CDR1 SGHVS and CDR2 FQNEAQ. CDR3 length equals 16 residues. Trimming at V came to 5 bases and at J to 0 bases, leaving 8 bases not matched to a gene. The CDR3 loop reads CASSRRDRPTNYGYTF. The CDR3 nucleotides read TGTGCCAGCAGCCGCCGGGACAGGCCGACTAACTATGGCTACACCTTC.

The chain couples TRBV9 to TRBJ1-1, with 10 nucleotides matching TRBD1. With 4 bases clipped from V and 5 bases from J, the junction kept 5 bases outside the gene matches. The germline gives CDR1 SGDLS, CDR2 YYNGEE. This CDR3 is built from 14 residues. CDR3 sequence (DNA): TGTGCCAGCAGCACCCGGACAGGGGGGACTGAAGCTTTCTTT. Amino acid sequence: CASSTRTGGTEAFF.

The V gene is TRBV5-4, the J gene TRBJ2-1, with D perhaps matching TRBD2 (5 bases). V shed 4 bases and J shed 0 bases, with 11 bases lying between them. Germline CDR1 and CDR2: SGHNT and YYREEE (reference sequence). The CDR3 consists of 15 residues. The CDR3 DNA is TGTGCCAGCAGCCGAACGGGAAGCTCCTACAATGAGCAGTTCTTC. Translated, it gives CASSRTGSSYNEQFF. Supplemented by reference TRBV5-4 and TRBJ2-1, the full variable domain reads ETGVTQSPTHLIKTRGQQVTLRCSSQSGHNTVSWYQQALGQGPQFIFQYYREEENGRGNFPPRFSGLQFPNYSSELNVNALELDDSALYLCASSRTGSSYNEQFFGPGTRLTVL.

V usage is TRBV28 and J usage is TRBJ1-1, with 10 positions matching TRBD1. CDR3 length: 15 amino acids. The germline CDR1 and CDR2 sequences are MDHEN and SYDVKM. The J segment lost 4 bases and the V segment lost 0 bases, leaving 2 bases of the junction unmatched. DNA of the CDR3: TGTGCCAGCAGTTTATGGCGGACAGGGGGCACTGAAGCTTTCTTT. It translates to CASSLWRTGGTEAFF.

V is TRBV7-2 and J is TRBJ1-2; TRBD1 might be the D (6 bases). V was cut by 4 bases and J by 2 bases, with 11 bases left in between. CDR1 SGHTA and CDR2 FQGNSA come from the germline V gene. The CDR3 length is 14 residues. The CDR3 sequence is CASSSDGQNYGYTF. The CDR3 nucleotides are TGTGCCAGCAGCTCGGACGGACAGAACTATGGCTACACCTTC.

J is TRBJ1-2 and V is TRBV7-2; 8 nucleotides align to TRBD1. The CDR3 is made up of 16 amino acids. The germline gives CDR1 SGHTA, CDR2 FQGNSA. V shed 5 bases and J 1 base; nucleotides not matched to a gene: 9. CDR3: CASSAGPDRDNYGYTF. Here the CDR3 DNA reads TGTGCCAGCAGCGCAGGCCCGGACAGGGATAACTATGGCTACACCTTC. The whole variable domain, filled in from reference TRBV7-2 and TRBJ1-2, reads GAGVSQSPSNKVTEKGKDVELRCDPISGHTALYWYRQSLGQGLEFLIYFQGNSAPDKSGLPSDRFSAERTGGSVSTLTIQRTQQEDSAVYLCASSAGPDRDNYGYTFGSGTRLTVV.